This TCR beta chain was recovered during a study of blood T cell repertoires in COVID-19 (TCRdb year 2020). For the study in its entirety: Collaborator samples came from the United States, Italy and Spain and covered acute and convalescent phases of COVID-19. The sample metadata nearly always contained a de-identified subject ID, COVID-19 status, age in years and sex. The material from the prospective study consisted of cDNA or gDNA derived from T cells, B-cell-depleted T cells, or PBMCs. Subjects who had been exposed to COVID-19, were actively infected with it, or had recovered from it provided the deeply sampled blood TCRbeta repertoires that made up the dataset. Where HLA class I and class II types were available, the types were taken from metadata supplied by the sample provider, not from assay-based typing. The repertoires were released in a freely available public database intended as a resource for research on the immune response to SARS-CoV-2. Samples came from the ongoing ImmuneRACE study (first 160 participants) plus 1,254 subjects from 6 global collaborators. What the study reported, not specific to this receptor: Clinical and demographic metadata were provided uncurated, with the amount varying by source and participant.

The CDR3 starts with the cysteine, ends with the phenylalanine, and has 14 residues. Only CDR3 DNA is held: 42 bases, read in frame from base 1. The CDR1 and CDR2 encoded by the germline V gene are SQVTM and ANQGSEA. Between the V and J ends, shortened by 6 bases and 3 bases respectively, the junction contains 15 bases. To note about this clone: The antigen this receptor binds is unknown. No base quality values were provided; no much bigger clone lies one nucleotide off.

TCRbeta CDR3 regions were amplified from genomic DNA by means of the immunoSEQ Assay, a bias-controlled multiplex PCR. The authors processed their data as follows. Within the assay, amplification of reference gene primers was used to estimate how many nucleated cells each sample contained. To quantify the absolute abundance of each unique TCRbeta CDR3 rearrangement, sequence reads were collapsed and filtered. For each sample, productive Simpson clonality was calculated by taking the square root of Simpson's diversity index across productive rearrangements. Imported from immuneACCESS, the table was reduced by TCRdb to in-frame sequences with V and J called. These copies leave out some clones; in studies compared against another copy, an unresolved V gene accounts for under half, and the cause of the remainder is not known. V and J calls and clone size are copied from that table; D and trimming were computed from the DNA. Present in this sample are around 260,000 clones, over 75% of which were seen just once. Of the sample, 3.5% to 5.5% falls within the top ten clones.

In the prospective study, participants were about 18 to 100 years old, resided in 24 geographic areas of the United States, and were enrolled through a virtual design. In the prospective study, participants were assigned to cohorts based on the clinical history participants reported in a screening survey and a study questionnaire. ImmuneRACE Cohort 3 recovered participants were defined by two consecutive negative NP/OP PCR tests, healthcare professional clearance, or symptom resolution. In the prospective study, whole blood, serum and a nasopharyngeal or oropharyngeal swab were collected from each participant by mobile phlebotomists. Participants in the prospective study had the option to provide additional blood draws and questionnaires over a 2-month period. Prospective study blood samples were shipped either frozen or at room temperature before DNA extraction.

This receptor chain uses TRBV29-1 and TRBJ2-1, with no reliable assignment of the D segment. The TCR comes from a woman between 25 and 40 years old who had recovered from COVID-19. Sequencing was performed on PBMCs or T cells enriched from blood (not recorded which). The CDR3 amino acid sequence is: CSVHGLTLYNEQFF. The nucleotide sequence reads as follows: TGCAGCGTCCATGGGCTCACTCTCTACAATGAGCAGTTCTTC.